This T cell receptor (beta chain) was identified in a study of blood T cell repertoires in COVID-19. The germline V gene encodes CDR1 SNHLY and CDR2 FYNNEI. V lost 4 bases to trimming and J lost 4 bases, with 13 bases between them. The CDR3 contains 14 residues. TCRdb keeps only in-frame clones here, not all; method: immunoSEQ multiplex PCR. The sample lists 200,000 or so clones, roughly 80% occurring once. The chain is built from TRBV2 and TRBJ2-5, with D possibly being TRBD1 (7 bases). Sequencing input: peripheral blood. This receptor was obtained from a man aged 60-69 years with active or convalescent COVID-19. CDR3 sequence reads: CASSASGGGETQYF. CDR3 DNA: TGTGCCAGCAGTGCCTCAGGGGGAGGAGAGACCCAGTACTTC.